Presented here are 24 T cell receptor beta chains from one specimen sequenced in a study of cytomegalovirus exposure and HLA in healthy donors. The assay was immunoSEQ multiplex PCR, and TCRdb's table has in-frame clones only and misses some. The sample includes under 200,000 clones, about 90% seen only once; the top ten take 10%. The sequenced sample was PBMCs. The receptors shown here come from a woman younger than 30 in good health and CMV-seropositive.

The chain recombines TRBV27 with TRBJ2-5, with TRBD1 identical over 8 bases. The CDR3 is made up of 15 amino acids. Trimming took 7 bases from V and 7 from J; bases not matched to a gene: 14. The germline V gene has CDR1 MNHEY and CDR2 SMNVEV (reference sequence). Written as DNA, the CDR3 is TGTGCCAGCACCTGGACCCGGGACAGGTCGAGGACCCAGTACTTC. Protein sequence: CASTWTRDRSRTQYF.

This rearrangement joins TRBV7-2 to TRBJ2-1; TRBD2 matches 8 bases. The CDR3 sequence is 14 residues long. The germline V gene encodes CDR1 SGHTA and CDR2 FQGNSA. Germline trimming cut 5 bases from V and 4 bases from J; bases unmatched to any gene: 4. The CDR3 DNA sequence: TGTGCCAGCAGCGGCGGGGGGCCTTACAATGAGCAGTTCTTC. Its translation is CASSGGGPYNEQFF.

Note on this clone: One end of the junction varies from germline; a read error may be responsible. The rearrangement uses TRBV14 and TRBJ2-3; the D is unclear. The length of the CDR3 is 15 residues. Germline V lookup: CDR1 SGHDN, CDR2 FVKESK. CDR3 residues: CASSQRSISTDTQYF. The CDR3 DNA follows: TGTGCCAGTAGCCAGCGATCTATTAGCACAGATACGCAGTATTTT.

CDR3 in amino acids: CASSLNGESGAFF. The CDR3 DNA is TGTGCCAGCAGCTTAAACGGGGAGTCGGGAGCTTTCTTT. The chain has TRBV11-3 and TRBJ1-1; D is uncertain. The germline V gene has CDR1 SGHNT and CDR2 YENEEA. The CDR3 is made up of 13 amino acids. The V end lost 2 bases, the J end lost 10 bases, and 14 bases lay between the germline ends.

With respect to this clone: A junction end diverges from the germline sequence, so it may reflect a read error. Other DNA sequences within the sample encode an identical CDR3. The rearrangement joins TRBV29-1 to TRBJ2-2; 8 bases are shared with TRBD2. Germline V lookup: CDR1 SQVTM, CDR2 ANQGSEA. CDR3 length equals 13 residues. The CDR3 protein is CSVSSGRTGELFF. In nucleotides, the CDR3 is TGTAGCGTTTCGAGCGGGAGAACCGGGGAGCTGTTTTTT.

The V gene is TRBV6-1, the J gene TRBJ2-3; 7 bases agree with TRBD1. Looked up from germline, CDR1 is MNHNS and CDR2 is SASEGT. The V segment lost 11 bases and the J segment 1 base; nucleotides outside the gene matches: 9. The CDR3 is 14 amino acids. The CDR3, as DNA: TGTGCCTGTTCGTCAGGGGGAGGCACAGATACGCAGTATTTT. It codes for CACSSGGGTDTQYF.

The chain uses TRBV5-1 and TRBJ2-7, with a possible D match to TRBD2 (7 bases). The CDR3 consists of 15 residues. With 6 bases removed from V and 2 bases from J, the gap between germline ends came to 18 bases. The germline V gene encodes CDR1 SGHRS and CDR2 YFSETQ. In DNA, the CDR3 is TGCGCCAGCATGCTGCTAGGAGGGGGGGCCTACGAGCAGTACTTC. The encoded protein is CASMLLGGGAYEQYF.

The chain's CDR3 is CASSVRAVQETQYF. Here the CDR3 DNA reads TGTGCCAGCAGCGTCCGAGCCGTACAAGAGACCCAGTACTTC. The V and J genes are TRBV9 and TRBJ2-5; D remains ambiguous. Germline V CDR1 and CDR2: SGDLS, YYNGEE. This CDR3 contains 14 residues. V was trimmed by 2 bases and J by 2 bases, leaving 10 bases between them.

V and J are TRBV4-1 and TRBJ2-1, with 8 bases identical to TRBD2. Germline CDR1 MGHRA, CDR2 YSYEKL. The J segment lost 0 bases and the V segment lost 5 bases, leaving 9 bases of the junction unmatched. The CDR3 has 17 residues. For the CDR3, the DNA is TGCGCCAGCAGCGTCACGGGGGGGACCCGCTCCTACAATGAGCAGTTCTTC. Translating gives CASSVTGGTRSYNEQFF.

The genes are TRBV27 and TRBJ2-7, with 9 bases identical to TRBD2. Trimming at V came to 0 bases and at J to 0 bases, leaving 12 bases not matched to a gene. CDR1 MNHEY and CDR2 SMNVEV come from the germline V gene (reference sequence). This CDR3 has 19 residues. The CDR3 spells CASSLSVGRASGNSYEQYF. As DNA, the CDR3 is TGTGCCAGCAGTTTATCAGTTGGGAGGGCTAGCGGGAACTCCTACGAGCAGTACTTC.

CDR3 residues: CSVVTGDAFF. The CDR3 DNA reads as TGCAGCGTTGTGACAGGGGACGCTTTCTTT. The chain has TRBV29-1 and TRBJ1-1; 8 nucleotides align to TRBD1. V lost 4 bases to trimming and J lost 11 bases; unmatched junction nucleotides: 3. The CDR3 consists of 10 residues. Germline loops: CDR1 SQVTM, CDR2 ANQGSEA.

The chain combines TRBV28 with TRBJ1-2; D remains ambiguous. Trimming shortened V by 7 bases and J by 4 bases, and 16 bases separated the two germline ends. This CDR3 has 14 amino acids. Germline V gene data show CDR1 as MDHEN and CDR2 as SYDVKM. This chain's CDR3 is CASIPPAGGYGYTF. In DNA form, the CDR3 reads TGTGCCAGCATTCCCCCGGCGGGTGGCTATGGCTACACCTTC.

The chain couples TRBV9 to TRBJ2-1; 10 nucleotides align to TRBD2. Germline assignment: CDR1 SGDLS and CDR2 YYNGEE. V shed 0 bases, J shed 8 bases, and the junction held 8 bases outside the gene matches. The CDR3 consists of 16 residues. The CDR3 bases are TGTGCCAGCAGCGTAGCCGTTTCTAGCGGGAGCGATGAGCAGTTCTTC. Amino acid sequence: CASSVAVSSGSDEQFF.

V and J are TRBV15 and TRBJ1-5; no clear D. Trimming shortened V by 0 bases and J by 0 bases, and 18 bases separated the two germline ends. Per the germline V gene, CDR1 is LNHNV and CDR2 is YYDKDF (reference sequence). The CDR3 covers 19 residues. The CDR3: CATSRDSLWNTVSNQPQHF. DNA of the CDR3: TGTGCCACCAGCAGAGATTCCCTATGGAACACAGTTAGCAATCAGCCCCAGCATTTT. Combining the CDR3 with reference TRBV15 and TRBJ1-5 gives the whole variable domain DAMVIQNPRYQVTQFGKPVTLSCSQTLNHNVMYWYQQKSSQAPKLLFHYYDKDFNNEADTPDNFQSRRPNTSFCFLDIRSPGLGDTAMYLCATSRDSLWNTVSNQPQHFGDGTRLSIL.

The V call is TRBV6-5, the J call TRBJ2-7; D uncertain. CDR1 and CDR2 (germline): MNHEY, SVGAGI. The length of the CDR3 is 13 residues. Deletions cut 8 bases from V and 1 base from J, with 12 bases between. CDR3 bases: TGTGCCAGCCGGCCCCCAGGTTCCTACGAGCAGTACTTC. It codes for CASRPPGSYEQYF.

This rearrangement joins TRBV11-3 to TRBJ1-4; no clear D gene. Trimming took 5 bases from V and 8 from J, leaving 18 bases between them. CDR1 is SGHNT and CDR2 is YENEEA in the germline V gene. This CDR3 comprises 15 residues. The CDR3 DNA follows: TGTGCCAGCAGCCCCCCCGGGAGCCTAAGAGAAAAACTGTTTTTT. This encodes CASSPPGSLREKLFF.

J is TRBJ2-5 and V is TRBV6-5; TRBD1 matches at 7 bases. Germline V gene data show CDR1 as MNHEY and CDR2 as SVGAGI. The CDR3 totals 14 residues. V shed 6 bases and J 2 bases; nucleotides not matched to a gene: 6. The DNA for the CDR3 is TGTGCCAGCAGCCGCCGGGACAGACAAGAGACCCAGTACTTC. It encodes CASSRRDRQETQYF.

This sequence joins TRBV7-9 and TRBJ2-2; 7 bases align to TRBD1. The CDR3 spans 15 residues. Losses at the gene ends were 7 bases for V and 3 bases for J; bases not matched to a gene: 8. Germline-derived CDR1 and CDR2 are SEHNR and FQNEAQ (reference sequence). In DNA form, the CDR3 reads TGTGCCAGCACCGAACAGGGGATCGACACCGGGGAGCTGTTTTTT. It is translated as CASTEQGIDTGELFF.

J is TRBJ2-1 and V is TRBV4-2; TRBD2 aligns across 9 bases. The germline gives CDR1 LGHNA, CDR2 YNFKEQ. V lost 0 bases and J lost 7; bases outside the gene matches: 16. This CDR3 has 19 residues. The CDR3 loop reads CASSQDSSPGGRARNEQFF. The CDR3 DNA reads as TGTGCCAGCAGCCAAGATTCGAGTCCTGGCGGGAGGGCCAGGAATGAGCAGTTCTTC.

The chain employs TRBV6-1 and TRBJ2-7, with 12 nucleotides matching TRBD1. This CDR3 is 14 amino acids long. After removal of 6 bases from V and 3 bases from J, the junction contained 3 bases not matched to a gene. CDR1 and CDR2 (germline): MNHNS, SASEGT. The CDR3 here is CASRRDRGHYEQYF. The DNA of the CDR3 is TGTGCCAGCAGGAGGGACAGGGGGCACTACGAGCAGTACTTC.

CDR3 sequence: CASSYVAGESNEQFF. The DNA of the CDR3 is TGTGCCAGCAGTTACGTGGCGGGAGAATCAAATGAGCAGTTCTTC. The chain is built from TRBV6-5 and TRBJ2-1; 7 nucleotides match TRBD2. Germline V CDR1 and CDR2: MNHEY, SVGAGI. The V segment lost 2 bases and the J segment 7 bases; nucleotides outside the gene matches: 8. The CDR3 sequence is 15 residues long.

This rearrangement joins TRBV4-2 to TRBJ2-1; a weak D match, TRBD1 (5 bases). Germline V gene lookup returns CDR1 LGHNA and CDR2 YNFKEQ. The CDR3 loop spans 13 amino acids. The V end lost 2 bases, the J end lost 10 bases, and 12 bases lay between the germline ends. In nucleotides, the CDR3 is TGTGCCAGCAGCCAACCGACAGAAGAAGAGCAGTTCTTC. It codes for CASSQPTEEEQFF.

The V and J genes are TRBV19 and TRBJ2-7; TRBD2 aligns across 13 bases. The CDR3 has 15 residues. CDR1 is LNHDA, CDR2 SQIVND, per germline (reference sequence). Germline trimming cut 3 bases from V and 7 bases from J; bases unmatched to any gene: 6. CDR3 coding DNA: TGTGCCAGTAGTATCTTGGGACTAGCGGGACGGGAGCAGTACTTC. Protein: CASSILGLAGREQYF.

The V and J genes are TRBV29-1 and TRBJ2-3; the match to TRBD2 covers 8 bases. The CDR3 length is 14 residues. The germline V gene encodes CDR1 SQVTM and CDR2 ANQGSEA. The V and J ends lost 2 bases and 4 bases, in that order; junction bases with no gene match: 5. As DNA, the CDR3 is TGCAGCGTTGAATGGACTAGCTACCCAGATACGCAGTATTTT. This translates into CSVEWTSYPDTQYF.